These 25 T cell receptor beta chains were sequenced from one sample in a study of blood T cells in healthy people across ages. A J-beta primer mix and a sample-barcoded 5' primer were used in a second PCR of about 7 to 12 cycles. TCRdb ran MiXCR on the 5' RACE reads and lists one entry per CDR3 protein. The table lists about 750,000 distinct CDR3 sequences, approximately 55% of them singletons. The specimen sequenced was blood. The receptors were gathered from a man of 80 years or more in good health.

The CDR3 DNA is TGTGCAACCAGCGGAAACCAAGAGACCCAGTACTTC. Its protein product is CATSGNQETQYF. The chain couples TRBV12-3 or TRBV12-4 to TRBJ2-5, with D possibly being TRBD2 (5 bases). The CDR3 has 12 residues.

This chain connects TRBV18 to TRBJ2-1; 8 positions agree with TRBD1. Germline V gives CDR1 KGHSH, CDR2 LQKENI. The CDR3 is 13 residues long. Trimming at V came to 3 bases and at J to 9 bases, leaving 4 bases not matched to a gene. CDR3 DNA sequence: TGTGCCAGCTCACCCCTGACAGGGGCTGAGCAGTTCTTC. It translates to CASSPLTGAEQFF.

The chain joins TRBV5-1 to TRBJ1-1; no reliable D call. Germline assignment: CDR1 SGHRS and CDR2 YFSETQ. The CDR3 runs 13 residues. Trimming shortened V by 0 bases and J by 4 bases, and 7 bases separated the two germline ends. CDR3 sequence: CASSLEGTTEAFF. In DNA, the CDR3 is TGCGCCAGCAGCTTGGAGGGCACCACTGAAGCTTTCTTT.

The sample holds a few counts of this clonotype. The J gene is TRBJ2-3, the V gene TRBV24-1; TRBD1 or TRBD2 may be the D gene (5 bases each). This CDR3 is 14 amino acids long. The germline V gene encodes CDR1 KGHDR and CDR2 SFDVKD. Trimming cost V 3 bases and J 6 bases, with 12 bases left between them. This chain's CDR3 is CATSDPRGADTQYF. In DNA, the CDR3 is TGTGCCACCAGTGATCCCCGAGGGGCGGATACGCAGTATTTT.

The chain has TRBV5-1 and TRBJ2-1, with TRBD2 identical over 11 bases. Looked up from germline, CDR1 is SGHRS and CDR2 is YFSETQ. The CDR3 has 16 residues. V trimming: 4 bases; J trimming: 6 bases; junction bases outside the gene matches: 9. CDR3: CASSPKTSGISNEQFF. CDR3 nucleotides: TGCGCCAGCAGCCCTAAGACTAGCGGGATTTCCAATGAGCAGTTCTTC. The full variable domain, with the rest looked up from reference TRBV5-1 and TRBJ2-1, is KAGVTQTPRYLIKTRGQQVTLSCSPISGHRSVSWYQQTPGQGLQFLFEYFSETQRNKGNFPGRFSGRQFSNSRSEMNVSTLELGDSALYLCASSPKTSGISNEQFFGPGTRLTVL.

This clonotype occurred a few times. The V gene is TRBV20-1, the J gene TRBJ2-5; possible D gene TRBD2, 6 bases. From germline, CDR1 is DFQATT and CDR2 SNEGSKA (reference sequence). The V gene lost 6 bases and the J gene lost 4 bases, with 18 bases spanning the gap. The CDR3 loop spans 14 amino acids. DNA for the CDR3: TGCAGTGCCAGCCCCCTAGCGCGAGGAGAGACCCAGTACTTC. Protein sequence: CSASPLARGETQYF.

J is TRBJ2-3 and V is TRBV12-3 or TRBV12-4, with TRBD1 matching over 8 bases. The CDR3 spans 15 residues. With 6 bases clipped from V and 7 bases from J, the junction kept 12 bases outside the gene matches. The CDR3 protein is CASSLPWTGLNTQYF. DNA for the CDR3: TGTGCCAGCAGCCTACCCTGGACAGGGTTAAATACGCAGTATTTT.

The chain combines TRBV18 with TRBJ1-2, with TRBD1 identical over 7 bases. Per germline, CDR1 KGHSH and CDR2 LQKENI. The CDR3 has 13 amino acids. The V and J ends lost 4 bases and 5 bases, in that order; junction bases with no gene match: 4. CDR3 bases: TGTGCCAGCTCACTGAAACAGGGGTATGGCTACACCTTC. This codes for CASSLKQGYGYTF.

This rearrangement joins TRBV27 to TRBJ2-3; TRBD1 matches 10 bases. This CDR3 contains 15 residues. Germline-derived CDR1 and CDR2 are MNHEY and SMNVEV (reference sequence). Trimming at V came to 6 bases and at J to 7 bases, leaving 10 bases not matched to a gene. The CDR3 bases are TGTGCCAGCAGCAACCCGGGACAGGGGACACATACGCAGTATTTT. Translating gives CASSNPGQGTHTQYF.

The J gene is TRBJ2-3, the V gene TRBV28, with D unresolved. Trimming removed 2 bases from V and 1 base from J, with 7 bases in between. The CDR3 sequence is 14 residues long. Germline CDR1 and CDR2: MDHEN and SYDVKM. CDR3 in amino acids: CASSLGDGTDTQYF. CDR3 DNA sequence: TGTGCCAGCAGTTTAGGCGACGGCACAGATACGCAGTATTTT. The full variable domain, with the rest looked up from reference TRBV28 and TRBJ2-3, is DVKVTQSSRYLVKRTGEKVFLECVQDMDHENMFWYRQDPGLGLRLIYFSYDVKMKEKGDIPEGYSVSREKKERFSLILESASTNQTSMYLCASSLGDGTDTQYFGPGTRLTVL.

This clonotype was recorded a few times. The chain is built from TRBV11-1 and TRBJ2-1; 13 bases map to TRBD2. Germline loops: CDR1 SGHAT, CDR2 FQDESV (reference sequence). The V gene end was trimmed by 5 bases and the J gene end by 9 bases; junction bases not matched to a gene: 22. The CDR3 extends over 20 amino acids. Here the CDR3 DNA reads TGTGCCAGCAGCCGACGACTAGCGGGAGGCCTCCTCGGCTCGCTAGGTGAGCAGTTCTTC. This sequence encodes CASSRRLAGGLLGSLGEQFF.

This clonotype was recorded a few times. The chain carries TRBV12-3 or TRBV12-4 and TRBJ1-1; tentatively, D is TRBD1 (6 bases). The CDR3 contains 13 residues. V dropped 6 bases and J dropped 8 bases, with 16 bases sitting between them. The CDR3 protein is CASRHREVGEAFF. The CDR3 coding sequence is TGTGCCAGCAGACACAGGGAGGTGGGAGAAGCTTTCTTT.

The chain links TRBV7-6 to TRBJ2-1, with D uncertain. TRBJ2-7 explains the end of the DNA better; the J call may be wrong. Germline values: CDR1 SGHVS, CDR2 FNYEAQ. The CDR3 has 16 amino acids. This chain's CDR3 is CASSLRTNGPSYEQYF. The CDR3 DNA follows: TGTGCCAGCAGCTTACGGACCAACGGGCCATCCTACGAGCAGTACTTC.

The chain couples TRBV27 to TRBJ2-7, with TRBD2 matching 8 bases. Per the germline V gene, CDR1 is MNHEY and CDR2 is SMNVEV (reference sequence). This CDR3 has 14 amino acids. V was clipped by 4 bases and J by 5 bases; unmatched bases: 7. CDR3 region: CASSWAGGPNEQYF. DNA of the CDR3: TGTGCCAGCAGTTGGGCGGGAGGCCCAAACGAGCAGTACTTC.

This chain connects TRBV10-3 to TRBJ1-1, with D possibly matching TRBD1 (5 bases). This CDR3 has 15 residues. The germline CDR1 and CDR2 sequences are ENHRY and SYGVKD. V gave up 4 bases and J gave up 4 bases, with 16 bases separating them. Written as DNA, the CDR3 is TGTGCCATCAGTGGGTTGTCCGCGGGGCCCACTGAAGCTTTCTTT. It yields the protein CAISGLSAGPTEAFF.

The chain couples TRBV10-3 to TRBJ2-1; TRBD1 matches 7 bases. CDR1 is ENHRY and CDR2 is SYGVKD in the germline V gene. J was trimmed by 6 bases and V by 6 bases; bases with no gene match: 8. CDR3 length: 14 amino acids. The CDR3 region is CAIRAGGDANEQFF. As DNA, the CDR3 is TGTGCCATCAGAGCAGGGGGAGACGCCAATGAGCAGTTCTTC.

The rearrangement joins TRBV6-6 to TRBJ2-1, with 11 bases aligning to TRBD2. With 4 bases clipped from V and 6 bases from J, the junction kept 8 bases outside the gene matches. This CDR3 has 16 residues. The germline V gene encodes CDR1 MNHNY and CDR2 SVGAGI (reference sequence). The CDR3 loop is CASSSLTSGSPNEQFF. In DNA form, the CDR3 reads TGTGCCAGCAGTTCCCTTACTAGCGGGAGTCCCAATGAGCAGTTCTTC.

This clonotype was observed a few times. CDR3 bases: TGCAGTGCTAGATTTGCAAACAGGGGGCTAGCGGGGCCCTCCTACGAGCAGTACTTC. Amino acid sequence: CSARFANRGLAGPSYEQYF. The chain joins TRBV20-1 to TRBJ2-7; either TRBD1 or TRBD2 may fit D (9 bases each). The length of the CDR3 is 19 residues. Per germline, CDR1 DFQATT and CDR2 SNEGSKA (reference sequence). Trimming removed 2 bases at V and 0 bases at J, with 26 bases between.

This clonotype has more than one count but fewer than ten. The chain uses TRBV27 and TRBJ2-5, with D possibly matching TRBD2 (8 bases). The length of the CDR3 is 16 residues. The germline CDR1 and CDR2 sequences are MNHEY and SMNVEV (reference sequence). Trimming pared 6 bases from V and 2 bases from J, leaving 19 bases between. The CDR3 DNA sequence: TGTGCCAGCAGCCAAATCGGGAGGGACAGACAAGAGACCCAGTACTTC. Its protein is CASSQIGRDRQETQYF.

This chain connects TRBV20-1 to TRBJ2-4; 9 nucleotides agree with TRBD1. The germline V gene has CDR1 DFQATT and CDR2 SNEGSKA (reference sequence). CDR3 size: 14 residues. V lost 6 bases and J lost 4; bases outside the gene matches: 7. This chain's CDR3 is CSALAGTGKNIQYF. The CDR3 DNA sequence: TGCAGTGCCCTAGCCGGGACAGGGAAAAACATTCAGTACTTC.

The V gene is TRBV5-1, the J gene TRBJ2-7; 11 nucleotides agree with TRBD1. The CDR3 loop spans 14 amino acids. Germline V lookup: CDR1 SGHRS, CDR2 YFSETQ. Germline trimming cut 7 bases from V and 3 bases from J; bases unmatched to any gene: 6. CDR3 region: CASQPGQGVYEQYF. DNA of the CDR3: TGCGCCAGCCAACCGGGACAGGGGGTCTACGAGCAGTACTTC.

The chain carries TRBV5-1 and TRBJ2-1; 13 bases are shared with TRBD2. CDR1 is SGHRS, CDR2 YFSETQ, per germline. The V gene end was trimmed by 0 bases and the J gene end by 8 bases; junction bases not matched to a gene: 8. The CDR3 has 17 residues. The DNA for the CDR3 is TGCGCCAGCAGCTTGGTACTAGCGGGAGGGGGAGGCGATGAGCAGTTCTTC. Translation: CASSLVLAGGGGDEQFF. The full variable domain, in which reference TRBV5-1 and TRBJ2-1 provide the parts outside the CDR3, is KAGVTQTPRYLIKTRGQQVTLSCSPISGHRSVSWYQQTPGQGLQFLFEYFSETQRNKGNFPGRFSGRQFSNSRSEMNVSTLELGDSALYLCASSLVLAGGGGDEQFFGPGTRLTVL.

The J gene is TRBJ2-3, the V gene TRBV12-3 or TRBV12-4; 7 bases line up with TRBD2. The CDR3 contains 14 residues. V lost 3 bases and J lost 3; bases outside the gene matches: 3. CDR3 protein: CASSFWGGTDTQYF. CDR3 in DNA: TGTGCCAGCAGTTTCTGGGGAGGGACAGATACGCAGTATTTT.

The rearrangement uses TRBV5-6 and TRBJ2-3; 7 bases map to TRBD2. Germline lookup yields CDR1 SGHDT and CDR2 YYEEEE. Trimming cost V 0 bases and J 2 bases; bases outside gene matches: 6. The CDR3 runs 16 residues. This CDR3 is CASSLVREGFTDTQYF. In DNA form, the CDR3 reads TGTGCCAGCAGCTTGGTAAGGGAGGGGTTCACAGATACGCAGTATTTT.

The chain recombines TRBV25-1 with TRBJ1-2, with D unclear. The CDR3 consists of 14 residues. Germline loops: CDR1 MGHDK, CDR2 SYGVNS. Between the trimmed V and J ends, which lost 5 bases and 2 bases, there was a span of 12 bases. The CDR3 region has the DNA TGTGCCAGCAGTAGGGCAGATGCCAACTATGGCTACACCTTC. This translates into CASSRADANYGYTF.